The 19 T cell receptor beta chains in this list originate from one sample, sequenced in a study of T-cell reconstitution after alpha-beta-depleted transplantation in children. A library of TCRbeta sequences, prepared with unique molecular identifiers, was generated. TCRdb reanalysed the PCR reads using MiXCR and keeps one entry per CDR3 protein. The table lists roughly 670,000 distinct CDR3 sequences, under 15% of them singletons. Sequencing used PBMCs, obtained before TCRalphabeta/CD19-depleted stem cell transplant. The receptors stem from a girl aged 2 to 10 with congenital amegakaryocytic thrombocytopenia, due to receive a stem cell transplant.

This clonotype has more than one count but fewer than ten. This chain uses TRBV7-2 with TRBJ1-2, with D perhaps TRBD1 (5 bases). The CDR3 loop spans 13 amino acids. Germline V gene data show CDR1 as SGHTA and CDR2 as FQGNSA. V lost 1 base and J lost 7, with 10 bases in between. The CDR3 loop reads CASSLGGGFGYTF. In DNA, the CDR3 is TGTGCCAGCAGCTTAGGCGGGGGGTTTGGCTACACCTTC.

The chain uses TRBV20-1 and TRBJ2-7; no clear D. CDR1 and CDR2 (germline): DFQATT, SNEGSKA (reference sequence). CDR3 size: 13 residues. V lost 3 bases and J lost 4, with 13 bases in between. The CDR3 DNA is TGCAGTGCTAGGGGCAGGTGGGCGTACGAGCAGTACTTC. Translated: CSARGRWAYEQYF.

V gene TRBV18 combines with J gene TRBJ2-2, with 11 bases matching TRBD2. J lost 3 bases, V lost 4 bases, and 4 bases had no gene match. CDR3 length: 16 residues. Germline V CDR1 and CDR2: KGHSH, LQKENI. This CDR3 is CASSHGTSGDTGELFF. For the CDR3, the DNA is TGTGCCAGCTCACATGGGACTAGCGGAGACACCGGGGAGCTGTTTTTT.

This clonotype was recorded many times. The chain links TRBV12-3 or TRBV12-4 to TRBJ1-1, with D perhaps matching TRBD1 (6 bases). The V and J ends lost 5 bases and 6 bases respectively, with 19 bases between them. The CDR3 extends over 15 amino acids. The CDR3 DNA reads TGTGCCAGCAGTAGGGGGGGGGTTCAATCATCTGAAGCTTTCTTT. This sequence encodes CASSRGGVQSSEAFF.

This clonotype was counted at least ten times. V and J are TRBV12-3 or TRBV12-4 and TRBJ1-1; D is undetermined. V gave up 2 bases and J gave up 7 bases, with 8 bases separating them. This CDR3 comprises 12 residues. In DNA, the CDR3 is TGTGCCAGCAGTTTAAGGCAGCGTGAAGCTTTCTTT. It encodes CASSLRQREAFF.

This clonotype was recorded many times. The chain is built from TRBV20-1 and TRBJ2-5, with no clear D. Germline V gene data show CDR1 as DFQATT and CDR2 as SNEGSKA (reference sequence). There are 12 residues in the CDR3. Trimming cost V 5 bases and J 0 bases, with 7 bases left between them. CDR3: CSAHPYQETQYF. As DNA, the CDR3 is TGCAGTGCTCATCCGTACCAAGAGACCCAGTACTTC.

A note on this clonotype: A clone one base away is much larger, so this may be a read error. The chain couples TRBV2 to TRBJ2-2; 13 positions agree with TRBD2. With V trimmed by 4 bases and J by 4 bases, 0 bases remained unmatched. Germline V lookup: CDR1 SNHLY, CDR2 FYNNEI. The CDR3 contains 15 residues. The DNA of the CDR3 is TGTGCCAGCAGTGGGACTAGCGGGAGCACCGGGGAGCTGTTTTTT. Translated: CASSGTSGSTGELFF.

This clonotype appeared a few times. The chain joins TRBV27 to TRBJ2-7; a weak D match, TRBD2 (6 bases). Looked up from germline, CDR1 is MNHEY and CDR2 is SMNVEV (reference sequence). The V end was cut by 5 bases, the J end by 2 bases, with 13 bases between. The CDR3 is made up of 14 amino acids. The CDR3 region is CASSPRRDAYEQYF. CDR3 nucleotide sequence: TGTGCCAGCAGTCCGCGGCGGGACGCCTACGAGCAGTACTTC.

In its sample, this clonotype was seen a few times. The rearrangement uses TRBV15 and TRBJ2-3; D uncertain. This CDR3 is 14 amino acids long. Deletions cut 1 base from V and 2 bases from J, with 7 bases between. CDR1 is LNHNV, CDR2 YYDKDF, per germline (reference sequence). As DNA, the CDR3 is TGTGCCACCAGCAGAGGCGGATACACAGATACGCAGTATTTT. Amino acids: CATSRGGYTDTQYF.

The rearrangement links TRBV5-6 to TRBJ2-2; TRBD2 might be the D (6 bases). V was pared by 5 bases and J by 8 bases, with 16 bases between. Germline V gene data show CDR1 as SGHDT and CDR2 as YYEEEE. The CDR3 has 14 amino acids. CDR3 bases: TGTGCCAGCAGTAGGGACTCATACTGGGGGGAGCTGTTTTTT. Translation: CASSRDSYWGELFF.

Ten or more counts support this clonotype. V gene TRBV11-3 combines with J gene TRBJ2-1, with D possibly matching TRBD2 (5 bases). V was cut by 3 bases and J by 4 bases, with 7 bases left in between. From germline, CDR1 is SGHNT and CDR2 YENEEA. CDR3 size: 13 residues. CDR3 region: CASSLRAYNEQFF. CDR3 nucleotide sequence: TGTGCCAGCAGCTTGAGGGCTTACAATGAGCAGTTCTTC. Using reference TRBV11-3 and TRBJ2-1 for the parts outside the CDR3, the full variable domain is EAGVVQSPRYKIIEKKQPVAFWCNPISGHNTLYWYLQNLGQGPELLIRYENEEAVDDSQLPKDRFSAERLKGVDSTLKIQPAELGDSAVYLCASSLRAYNEQFFGPGTRLTVL.

This chain connects TRBV29-1 to TRBJ2-7; TRBD1 is a possible D gene (6 bases). Germline V gene sequence: CDR1 SQVTM, CDR2 ANQGSEA. The CDR3 is 11 residues long. The V and J ends lost 4 bases and 6 bases respectively, with 10 bases between them. The CDR3 protein is CSVAQGFEQYF. DNA for the CDR3: TGCAGCGTTGCACAGGGTTTCGAGCAGTACTTC.

This clonotype was seen repeatedly, ten times or more. The chain employs TRBV20-1 and TRBJ2-1; perhaps TRBD1 as D (5 bases). The CDR3 runs 12 residues. V lost 1 base and J 6 bases, leaving 7 bases between the germline ends. From germline, CDR1 is DFQATT and CDR2 SNEGSKA (reference sequence). The CDR3 DNA follows: TGCAGTGCTAGAGGAACAGGCAATGAGCAGTTCTTC. It yields the protein CSARGTGNEQFF.

This clonotype appeared many times. The chain joins TRBV24-1 to TRBJ2-5, with D unresolved. The V gene's germline CDR1 is KGHDR and CDR2 SFDVKD. This CDR3 contains 13 residues. Trimming took off 9 bases at V and 5 bases at J, with 15 bases between the two ends. The CDR3 here is CATGDTGMETQYF. In DNA, the CDR3 is TGTGCCACCGGAGACACGGGTATGGAGACCCAGTACTTC.

This clonotype was counted at least ten times. The CDR3 is CASSLEAAGTGYQETQYF. For the CDR3, the DNA is TGCGCCAGCAGCTTGGAGGCAGCCGGGACAGGGTACCAAGAGACCCAGTACTTC. The chain combines TRBV5-1 with TRBJ2-5, with 9 bases matching TRBD1. Trimming removed 0 bases from V and 0 bases from J; junction bases left unmatched: 9. The CDR3 has 18 residues. Germline V gene data show CDR1 as SGHRS and CDR2 as YFSETQ.

Only a few counts were recorded for this clonotype. The chain uses TRBV29-1 and TRBJ2-4; D possibly uses TRBD1 or TRBD2 (5 bases each). CDR3 length equals 15 residues. Trimming pared 6 bases from V and 3 bases from J, leaving 18 bases between. From germline, CDR1 is SQVTM and CDR2 ANQGSEA. Here the CDR3 DNA reads TGCAGCGTCTCCGGGACGCCCGAGGTCAAAAACATTCAGTACTTC. Translated: CSVSGTPEVKNIQYF.

The sample holds many counts of this clonotype. At one boundary the junction diverges from the germline segment, which might be a read error. The J gene is TRBJ1-1, the V gene TRBV5-1, with D possibly TRBD1 on 5 matching bases. The germline CDR1 and CDR2 sequences are SGHRS and YFSETQ. This CDR3 comprises 14 residues. Here the CDR3 DNA reads TGTGCCAGCAGCTTATTAGGGGTGAACACTGAAGCTTTCTTT. This gives the protein CASSLLGVNTEAFF.

This clonotype has only a few counts. The gene calls are TRBV5-1 and TRBJ2-3, with D possibly matching TRBD2 (6 bases). Looked up from germline, CDR1 is SGHRS and CDR2 is YFSETQ. The length of the CDR3 is 17 residues. Deletions cut 3 bases from V and 0 bases from J, with 17 bases between. The CDR3 nucleotides are TGCGCCAGCAGCTCCGCTATTAGAGGAGGGAGCACAGATACGCAGTATTTT. Its translation: CASSSAIRGGSTDTQYF.

This clonotype has ten or more counts. V usage is TRBV5-1 and J usage is TRBJ2-1; 10 nucleotides line up with TRBD2. The CDR3 loop spans 14 amino acids. Germline CDR1 and CDR2: SGHRS and YFSETQ. Unmatched junction bases numbered 5, after V lost 4 bases and J lost 7 bases. CDR3 loop: CASSESGRVNEQFF. CDR3 sequence (DNA): TGCGCCAGCAGCGAAAGCGGGAGGGTGAATGAGCAGTTCTTC.